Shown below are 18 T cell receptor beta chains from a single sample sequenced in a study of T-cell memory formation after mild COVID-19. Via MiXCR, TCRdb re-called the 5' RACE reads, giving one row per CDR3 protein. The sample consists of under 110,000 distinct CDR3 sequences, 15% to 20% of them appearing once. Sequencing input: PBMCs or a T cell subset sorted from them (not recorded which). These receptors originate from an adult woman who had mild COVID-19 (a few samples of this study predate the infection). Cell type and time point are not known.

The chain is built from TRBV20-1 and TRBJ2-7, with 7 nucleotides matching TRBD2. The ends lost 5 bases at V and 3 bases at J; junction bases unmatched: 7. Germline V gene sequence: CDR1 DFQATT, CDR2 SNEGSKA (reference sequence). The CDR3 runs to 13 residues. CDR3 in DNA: TGCAGTGCTTGGGACTATTCGCGCTACGAGCAGTACTTC. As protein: CSAWDYSRYEQYF.

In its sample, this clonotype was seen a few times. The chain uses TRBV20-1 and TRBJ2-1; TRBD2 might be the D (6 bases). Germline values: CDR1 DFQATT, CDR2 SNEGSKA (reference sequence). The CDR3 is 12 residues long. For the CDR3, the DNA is TGCAGCCATTCACGGGCGGGATGGGAGCAGTTCTTC. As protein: CSHSRAGWEQFF.

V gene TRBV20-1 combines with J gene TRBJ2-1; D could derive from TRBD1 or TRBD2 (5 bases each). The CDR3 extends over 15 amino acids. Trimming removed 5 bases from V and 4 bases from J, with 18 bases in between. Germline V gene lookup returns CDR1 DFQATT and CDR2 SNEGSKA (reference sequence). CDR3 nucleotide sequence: TGCAGTGCTGTCGGGAAGGGGATTATGTACAATGAGCAGTTCTTC. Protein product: CSAVGKGIMYNEQFF.

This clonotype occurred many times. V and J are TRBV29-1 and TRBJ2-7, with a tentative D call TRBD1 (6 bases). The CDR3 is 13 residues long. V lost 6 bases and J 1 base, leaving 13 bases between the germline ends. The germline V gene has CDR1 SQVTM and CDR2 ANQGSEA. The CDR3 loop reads CSVKWGPSYEQYF. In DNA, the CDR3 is TGCAGCGTCAAGTGGGGGCCATCCTACGAGCAGTACTTC.

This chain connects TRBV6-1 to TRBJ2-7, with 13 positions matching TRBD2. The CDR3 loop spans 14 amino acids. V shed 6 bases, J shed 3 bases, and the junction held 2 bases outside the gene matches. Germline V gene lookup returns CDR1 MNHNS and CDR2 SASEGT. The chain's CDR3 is CASRGLAGDYEQYF. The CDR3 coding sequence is TGTGCCAGCAGAGGACTAGCGGGGGACTACGAGCAGTACTTC.

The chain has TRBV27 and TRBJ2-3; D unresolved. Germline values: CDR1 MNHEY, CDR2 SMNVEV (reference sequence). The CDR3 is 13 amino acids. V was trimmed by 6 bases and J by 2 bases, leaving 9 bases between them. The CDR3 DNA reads TGTGCCAGCAGCCTGACAATCACAGATACGCAGTATTTT. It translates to CASSLTITDTQYF.

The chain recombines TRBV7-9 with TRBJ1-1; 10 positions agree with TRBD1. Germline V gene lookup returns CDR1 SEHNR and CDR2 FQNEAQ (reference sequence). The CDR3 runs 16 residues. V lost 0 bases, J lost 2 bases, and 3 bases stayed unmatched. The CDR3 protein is CASSLADRGGNTEAFF. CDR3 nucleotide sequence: TGTGCCAGCAGCTTAGCGGACAGGGGGGGCAACACTGAAGCTTTCTTT.

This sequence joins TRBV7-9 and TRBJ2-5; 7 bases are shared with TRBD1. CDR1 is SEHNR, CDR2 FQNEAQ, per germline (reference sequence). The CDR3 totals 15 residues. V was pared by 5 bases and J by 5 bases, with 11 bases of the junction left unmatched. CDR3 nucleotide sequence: TGTGCCAGCAGCCCACCTTCACAGGGGCCGGAGACCCAGTACTTC. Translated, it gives CASSPPSQGPETQYF.

CDR3 nucleotide sequence: TGTGCCAGCAGTTACTCCTCGGGTCTGAACACTGAAGCTTTCTTT. This encodes CASSYSSGLNTEAFF. The chain recombines TRBV6-5 with TRBJ1-1; D unresolved. The CDR3 has 15 residues. Trimming took off 0 bases at V and 0 bases at J, with 8 bases between the two ends. Looked up from germline, CDR1 is MNHEY and CDR2 is SVGAGI.

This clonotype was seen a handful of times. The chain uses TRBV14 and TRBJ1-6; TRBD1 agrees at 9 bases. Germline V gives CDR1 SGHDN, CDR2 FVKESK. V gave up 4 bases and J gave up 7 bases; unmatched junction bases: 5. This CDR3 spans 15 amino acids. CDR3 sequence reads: CASSLGQGGNSPLHF. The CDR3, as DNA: TGTGCCAGCAGCCTGGGACAGGGAGGAAATTCACCCCTCCACTTT.

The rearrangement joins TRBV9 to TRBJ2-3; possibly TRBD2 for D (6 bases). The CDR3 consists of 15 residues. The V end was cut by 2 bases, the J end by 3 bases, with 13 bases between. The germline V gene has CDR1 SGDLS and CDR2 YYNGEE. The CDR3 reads CASSVSGEGTDTQYF. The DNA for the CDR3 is TGTGCCAGCAGCGTGTCGGGGGAAGGGACAGATACGCAGTATTTT. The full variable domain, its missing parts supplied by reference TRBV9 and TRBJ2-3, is DSGVTQTPKHLITATGQRVTLRCSPRSGDLSVYWYQQSLDQGLQFLIQYYNGEERAKGNILERFSAQQFPDLHSELNLSSLELGDSALYFCASSVSGEGTDTQYFGPGTRLTVL.

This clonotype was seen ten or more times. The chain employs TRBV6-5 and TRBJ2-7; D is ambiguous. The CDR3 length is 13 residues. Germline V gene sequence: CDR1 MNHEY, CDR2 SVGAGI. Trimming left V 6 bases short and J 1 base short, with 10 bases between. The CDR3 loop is CASSPTPSYEQYF. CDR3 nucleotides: TGTGCCAGCAGCCCTACCCCTTCCTACGAGCAGTACTTC.

The CDR3 loop reads CSARSRGAVGYEQYF. CDR3 nucleotide sequence: TGCAGTGCTAGGTCCCGAGGGGCTGTAGGGTACGAGCAGTACTTC. The rearrangement joins TRBV20-1 to TRBJ2-7; D is perhaps TRBD1 or TRBD2 (5 bases each). CDR3 length: 15 amino acids. The V gene lost 3 bases and the J gene lost 4 bases, with 19 bases spanning the gap. Germline values: CDR1 DFQATT, CDR2 SNEGSKA (reference sequence).

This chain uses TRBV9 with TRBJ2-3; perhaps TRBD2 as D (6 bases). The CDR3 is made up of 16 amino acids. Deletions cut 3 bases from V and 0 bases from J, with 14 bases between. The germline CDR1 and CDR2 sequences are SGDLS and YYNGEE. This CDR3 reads CASSDRGLSSTDTQYF. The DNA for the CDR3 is TGTGCCAGCAGCGATAGGGGACTTTCTAGCACAGATACGCAGTATTTT.

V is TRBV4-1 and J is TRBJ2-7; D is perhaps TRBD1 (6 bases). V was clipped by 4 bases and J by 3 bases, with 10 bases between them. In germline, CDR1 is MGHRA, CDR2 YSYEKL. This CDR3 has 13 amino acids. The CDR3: CASSPAGDYEQYF. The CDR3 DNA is TGCGCCAGCAGCCCGGCAGGGGACTACGAGCAGTACTTC.

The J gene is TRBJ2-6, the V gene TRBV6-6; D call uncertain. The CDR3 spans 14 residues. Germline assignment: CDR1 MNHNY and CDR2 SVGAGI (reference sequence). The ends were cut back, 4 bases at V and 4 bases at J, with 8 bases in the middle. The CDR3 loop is CASSSRLGANVLTF. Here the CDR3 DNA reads TGTGCCAGCAGTTCCCGCCTCGGGGCCAACGTCCTGACTTTC.

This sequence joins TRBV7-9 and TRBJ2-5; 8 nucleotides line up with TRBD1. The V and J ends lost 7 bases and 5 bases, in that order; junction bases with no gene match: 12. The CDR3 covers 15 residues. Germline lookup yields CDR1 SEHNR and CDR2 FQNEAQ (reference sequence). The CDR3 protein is CASTPATGAVETQYF. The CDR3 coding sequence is TGTGCCAGCACCCCCGCGACAGGGGCAGTCGAGACCCAGTACTTC.

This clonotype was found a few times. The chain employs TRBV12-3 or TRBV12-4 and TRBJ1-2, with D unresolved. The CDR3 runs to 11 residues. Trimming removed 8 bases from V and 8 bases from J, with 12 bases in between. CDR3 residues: CASLVYEGYTF. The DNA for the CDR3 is TGTGCCAGCCTTGTTTATGAGGGCTACACCTTC.